This TCR beta chain is drawn from a study of blood T cells in healthy people across ages. Alongside a J-beta primer mix, a sample-barcoded 5' primer served in a second PCR lasting roughly 7 to 12 cycles. TCRdb ran MiXCR on the 5' RACE reads and lists one entry per CDR3 protein. In the table there are 2 million or so distinct CDR3 sequences, roughly 49% of which are singletons. Per the germline V gene, CDR1 is SQVTM and CDR2 is ANQGSEA. This CDR3 spans 11 amino acids. Study results and caveats: Observed TCR beta diversity showed a strong correlation with the percentage of naive T cells as measured by flow cytometry.

About this clonotype: Its specificity is not known. Relative to the germline gene, one junction end is altered; a read error may explain this.

Russia was home to the donors, healthy Caucasian individuals aged roughly 6 to 90. The chain employs TRBV29-1 and TRBJ2-1; perhaps TRBD2 as D (5 bases). The receptor's source is a woman between 40 and 50 years old in good health. The specimen sequenced was blood. CDR3 DNA sequence: TGTAGCGCTCTAGACCCCCAGCAGCAGTTCTTC. Protein sequence: CSALDPQQQFF.